This T cell receptor (beta chain) was observed in a study of PD-1 blockade in mismatch repair-deficient tumors. Libraries were prepared by immunoSEQ multiplex PCR; TCRdb keeps only in-frame clonotypes and omits some of them. Among more than 95,000 clones listed, 70% to 90% were seen once. Germline lookup yields CDR1 SEHNR and CDR2 FQNEAQ (reference sequence). The CDR3 loop spans 14 amino acids. V was trimmed by 5 bases and J by 6 bases, leaving 15 bases between them. Sequencing used peripheral blood, obtained 44 weeks after starting pembrolizumab. V is TRBV7-9 and J is TRBJ2-3; D perhaps matches TRBD2 (6 bases). The sequence came from an adult with mismatch repair-deficient cancer. The chain's CDR3 is CASSPHLASDTQYF. For the CDR3, the DNA is TGTGCCAGCAGCCCGCATCTAGCGTCGGATACGCAGTATTTT.